These 2 T cell receptor beta chains originate from one sample sequenced in a study of blood T cells in healthy people across ages. Combining a sample-barcoded 5' primer with a J-beta primer mix, a second PCR ran for about 6 to 12 cycles. TCRdb itself ran the 5' RACE reads through MiXCR, one entry per CDR3 protein. The sample has 1.5 million to 2 million distinct CDR3 sequences; 49% are singletons. Input material: blood. The receptors come from a woman aged 40 to 50 in good health.

V is TRBV7-2 and J is TRBJ1-2; no firm D call. The CDR3 contains 14 residues. Germline CDR1 SGHTA, CDR2 FQGNSA. Trimming shortened V by 0 bases and J by 4 bases, and 9 bases separated the two germline ends. Here the CDR3 reads CASSLAPELYGYTF. The CDR3, as DNA: TGTGCCAGCAGCTTAGCGCCGGAGCTCTATGGCTACACCTTC.

This clonotype showed up just a few times. This chain joins TRBV28 and TRBJ2-1, with D perhaps matching TRBD2 (5 bases). The CDR3 loop spans 14 amino acids. The germline V gene encodes CDR1 MDHEN and CDR2 SYDVKM. V dropped 8 bases and J dropped 3 bases, with 14 bases sitting between them. For the CDR3, the DNA is TGTGCCAGCTGCCCCCTAGGAGGCTACAATGAGCAGTTCTTC. Amino acid sequence: CASCPLGGYNEQFF. Full variable domain (rest looked up from reference TRBV28 and TRBJ2-1): DVKVTQSSRYLVKRTGEKVFLECVQDMDHENMFWYRQDPGLGLRLIYFSYDVKMKEKGDIPEGYSVSREKKERFSLILESASTNQTSMYLCASCPLGGYNEQFFGPGTRLTVL.